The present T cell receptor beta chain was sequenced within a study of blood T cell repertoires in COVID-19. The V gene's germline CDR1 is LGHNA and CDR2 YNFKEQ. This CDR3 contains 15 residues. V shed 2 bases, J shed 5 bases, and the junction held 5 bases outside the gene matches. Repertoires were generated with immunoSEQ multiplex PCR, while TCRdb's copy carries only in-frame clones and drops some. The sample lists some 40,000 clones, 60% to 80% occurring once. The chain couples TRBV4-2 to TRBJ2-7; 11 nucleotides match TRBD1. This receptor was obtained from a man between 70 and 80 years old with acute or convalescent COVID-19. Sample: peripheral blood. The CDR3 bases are TGTGCCAGCAGCCAAACGGGACAGGGGGGCCACGAGCAGTACTTC. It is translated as CASSQTGQGGHEQYF.